This T cell receptor beta chain came from a study of CD8 T cells in ankylosing spondylitis. Comments on this clonotype: The antigen is undetermined.

The germline V gene encodes CDR1 LGHNA and CDR2 YNFKEQ. The CDR3 loop spans 16 amino acids. Between the trimmed V and J ends, which lost 1 base and 4 bases, there was a span of 14 bases. Quantitative 5'-RACE with molecular barcodes produced the TCR beta libraries. TCRdb reprocessed the 5' RACE reads with MiXCR, giving one entry per CDR3 protein. The data contain 650,000 to 800,000 distinct CDR3 sequences, around 19% of them singletons. Overall study results and limits: What appeared characteristic of ankylosing spondylitis blood was a TCR beta motif of eight or nine highly homologous variants. In ankylosing spondylitis patients, matched synovial fluid reportedly showed significant enrichment of disease-linked clones.

This TCR derives from a male donor with ankylosing spondylitis. The sequenced sample was blood, either unsorted or a sorted T cell fraction (not recorded which). The chain is built from TRBV4-2 and TRBJ2-1, with D tentatively TRBD1 (5 bases). The CDR3 sequence: CASSQGTGIGYNEQFF. The CDR3 DNA reads as TGTGCCAGCAGCCAAGGAACAGGCATCGGGTACAATGAGCAGTTCTTC.